This T cell receptor beta chain was identified during a study of molecular identifiers for immune sequencing clone quantification. Findings of the study overall: Over 99% of CMV-specific effector molecules, but under 1% of naive ones, were in clones above 20 copies. Amid about a million naive cells, spiked Jurkat TCR RNA from one cell was reportedly still detectable.

A few counts support this clonotype. Its antigen is still unknown. The CDR3 is 12 amino acids. V lost 2 bases, J lost 0 bases, and 3 bases lay in between. Germline values: CDR1 SGHRS, CDR2 YFSETQ. A single record per CDR3 protein comes from TCRdb applying MiXCR to the PCR reads. The sample lists fewer than 70,000 distinct CDR3 sequences, 15% to 20% occurring once. This chain uses TRBV5-1 with TRBJ2-7; no clear D gene. The sample was naive CD8+ T cells from blood, with Jurkat cell RNA spiked in. Specified subset: FACS-sorted CD8+CD4-CCR7+CD45RA+ naive T cells. The TCR originated in a human donor in good health. Some libraries in this study had Jurkat cell RNA spiked in. The CDR3, as DNA: TGCGCCAGCAGCTTCAACTCCTACGAGCAGTACTTC. It codes for CASSFNSYEQYF.